A single sample gave rise to the 26 T cell receptor beta chains below, sequenced in a study of PD-1 blockade in classical Hodgkin lymphoma. As for time point: cycle 4 day 1 (C4D1), after 5 to 7 weeks of nivolumab. Every patient relapsed after autologous stem cell transplantation, and brentuximab vedotin exposure varied. Using immunoSEQ multiplex PCR, the repertoire was profiled, and TCRdb retains in-frame clones only, with some absent. This sample has 99,000 or so clones, with around 90% found just once. The source was peripheral blood mononuclear cells (PBMCs), collected before the fourth cycle of nivolumab. The receptors were sampled from a human donor with classical Hodgkin lymphoma.

The chain joins TRBV10-1 to TRBJ2-7, with TRBD2 as a possible D gene (5 bases). Germline values: CDR1 WNHNN, CDR2 SYGVQD (reference sequence). With 6 bases removed from V and 6 bases from J, the gap between germline ends came to 15 bases. The CDR3 contains 13 residues. The CDR3 protein is CASSRSRRGEQYF. The CDR3 DNA is TGCGCCAGCAGCCGGTCACGCCGGGGCGAGCAGTACTTC.

J is TRBJ1-1 and V is TRBV6-1; D gene unclear. Germline CDR1 reads MNHNS; CDR2 reads SASEGT. This CDR3 is built from 17 residues. V was shortened by 2 bases and J by 2 bases, with 18 bases between the two germline ends. CDR3 coding DNA: TGTGCCAGCAGTGAACCTCCCGATCTACGGATAAACACTGAAGCTTTCTTT. Protein product: CASSEPPDLRINTEAFF.

The gene calls are TRBV7-2 and TRBJ1-2, with 8 bases that match TRBD1. The CDR3 spans 17 residues. Germline V lookup: CDR1 SGHTA, CDR2 FQGNSA. V lost 4 bases and J lost 7; bases outside the gene matches: 17. The CDR3 protein is CASSYGTGQGSAGGYTF. The CDR3 DNA sequence: TGTGCCAGCAGCTACGGAACCGGACAGGGTTCGGCTGGTGGCTACACCTTC.

The rearrangement uses TRBV18 and TRBJ1-5, with D hard to call. Germline CDR1 and CDR2: KGHSH and LQKENI. This CDR3 region has 14 residues. V lost 3 bases and J 5 bases, leaving 11 bases between the germline ends. CDR3 region: CASSPTGGDQPQHF. The CDR3 DNA reads as TGTGCCAGCTCACCGACCGGCGGGGATCAGCCCCAGCATTTT.

This clone was counted a single time. The J gene is TRBJ2-5, the V gene TRBV7-2; 9 positions match TRBD2. Germline V gene lookup returns CDR1 SGHTA and CDR2 FQGNSA. J gave up 5 bases and V 5 bases, and 6 bases lay outside the gene matches. The CDR3 spans 14 residues. The CDR3 protein is CASSPAGGLETQYF. The CDR3 nucleotides read TGTGCCAGCAGCCCAGCGGGGGGCCTGGAGACCCAGTACTTC.

This chain joins TRBV7-2 and TRBJ2-1, with 8 bases matching TRBD2. Germline CDR1 is SGHTA and CDR2 is FQGNSA. There are 16 residues in the CDR3. V gave up 1 base and J gave up 4 bases; unmatched junction bases: 6. CDR3 loop: CASSLGGGRTYNEQFF. CDR3 sequence (DNA): TGTGCCAGCAGCTTAGGGGGCGGGAGGACATACAATGAGCAGTTCTTC.

V and J are TRBV19 and TRBJ1-1; 10 bases fit TRBD1. Germline values: CDR1 LNHDA, CDR2 SQIVND (reference sequence). After removal of 6 bases from V and 5 bases from J, the junction contained 9 bases not matched to a gene. The CDR3 has 15 amino acids. CDR3 protein: CASRLPGQGRTEAFF. In DNA, the CDR3 is TGTGCCAGTAGGCTCCCGGGACAGGGGAGAACTGAAGCTTTCTTT.

The V gene is TRBV7-9, the J gene TRBJ2-2; no firm D call. V was shortened by 1 base and J by 6 bases, with 9 bases between the two germline ends. In germline, CDR1 is SEHNR, CDR2 FQNEAQ (reference sequence). The CDR3 covers 14 residues. The CDR3 sequence: CASSLVRSAGELFF. The DNA of the CDR3 is TGTGCCAGCAGCTTAGTTAGGTCCGCCGGGGAGCTGTTTTTT.

This rearrangement joins TRBV29-1 to TRBJ2-1; D uncertain. Trimming stripped 3 bases from V and 4 bases from J, with 13 bases between. Germline-derived CDR1 and CDR2 are SQVTM and ANQGSEA. The CDR3 extends over 14 amino acids. CDR3 protein: CSVDVPRRYNEQFF. The CDR3 DNA reads TGCAGCGTTGACGTACCCCGCAGATACAATGAGCAGTTCTTC.

This sequence joins TRBV10-2 and TRBJ1-2, with a tentative D call TRBD1 (6 bases). Deletions cut 2 bases from V and 7 bases from J, with 11 bases between. The CDR3 runs to 13 residues. Germline values: CDR1 WSHSY, CDR2 SAAADI. CDR3 residues: CASSEVEGGGYTF. For the CDR3, the DNA is TGCGCCAGCAGTGAGGTCGAGGGGGGTGGCTACACCTTC.

The J gene is TRBJ2-1, the V gene TRBV18, with TRBD2 matching 11 bases. This CDR3 region has 15 residues. Germline CDR1 and CDR2: KGHSH and LQKENI. V lost 3 bases, J lost 9 bases, and 7 bases stayed unmatched. CDR3 region: CASSPKLAGDGEQFF. The DNA of the CDR3 is TGTGCCAGCTCACCGAAACTAGCGGGAGACGGTGAGCAGTTCTTC.

The chain employs TRBV18 and TRBJ2-7; 13 bases match TRBD2. V was clipped by 3 bases and J by 0 bases; unmatched bases: 5. Germline V gives CDR1 KGHSH, CDR2 LQKENI. The CDR3 consists of 17 residues. This CDR3 reads CASSPKGTSGISYEQYF. The CDR3, as DNA: TGTGCCAGCTCACCGAAAGGGACTAGCGGGATCTCCTACGAGCAGTACTTC.

This rearrangement joins TRBV7-2 to TRBJ2-7, with a possible D match to TRBD2 (5 bases). V was pared by 4 bases and J by 6 bases, with 13 bases between. Looked up from germline, CDR1 is SGHTA and CDR2 is FQGNSA. The CDR3 consists of 13 residues. The CDR3 DNA follows: TGTGCCAGCAGCTACGTCGGGGTGCCCGAGCAGTACTTC. Its protein product is CASSYVGVPEQYF.

The chain has TRBV2 and TRBJ1-3, with unresolved D. Looked up from germline, CDR1 is SNHLY and CDR2 is FYNNEI. This CDR3 is built from 13 residues. V lost 2 bases to trimming and J lost 2 bases, with 4 bases between them. The CDR3 nucleotides read TGTGCCAGCAGTGAAAGTCCTGGAAACACCATATATTTT. Translated: CASSESPGNTIYF.

The rearrangement uses TRBV5-1 and TRBJ2-1; 9 bases map to TRBD1. Germline CDR1 and CDR2: SGHRS and YFSETQ. Unmatched junction bases numbered 8, after V lost 4 bases and J lost 9 bases. The CDR3 is 14 residues long. DNA for the CDR3: TGCGCCAGCAGCCCGGGACAGGGAAATCGTGAGCAGTTCTTC. Protein sequence: CASSPGQGNREQFF.

CDR3 DNA sequence: TGTGCCAGCAGCTTGAGACAGAGCTCCTACAATGAGCAGTTCTTC. Translating gives CASSLRQSSYNEQFF. V usage is TRBV5-6 and J usage is TRBJ2-1; D is possibly TRBD1 (5 bases). CDR1 and CDR2 from the germline V gene are SGHDT and YYEEEE. The V end lost 1 base, the J end lost 0 bases, and 8 bases lay between the germline ends. This CDR3 has 15 amino acids.

The chain employs TRBV28 and TRBJ2-5; 15 nucleotides match TRBD2. Germline-derived CDR1 and CDR2 are MDHEN and SYDVKM. Unmatched junction bases numbered 3, after V lost 3 bases and J lost 4 bases. This CDR3 comprises 16 residues. The CDR3 nucleotides are TGTGCCAGCAGTTTCGGACTAGCGGGAGGGGGAGAGACCCAGTACTTC. Translation: CASSFGLAGGGETQYF.

The CDR3 DNA sequence: TGTGCCAGCTCCCCAACAGGGCTAACTGAAGCTTTCTTT. Translation gives CASSPTGLTEAFF. J is TRBJ1-1 and V is TRBV6-5, with D tentatively TRBD1 (6 bases). This CDR3 is built from 13 residues. The V end lost 8 bases, the J end lost 5 bases, and 15 bases lay between the germline ends. From germline, CDR1 is MNHEY and CDR2 SVGAGI.

V is TRBV27 and J is TRBJ2-7; a possible D gene is TRBD2 (6 bases). CDR3 size: 14 residues. V was pared by 3 bases and J by 7 bases, with 16 bases between. Germline V lookup: CDR1 MNHEY, CDR2 SMNVEV (reference sequence). The CDR3 here is CASSFISPREEQYF. CDR3 in DNA: TGTGCCAGCAGTTTCATTTCCCCTCGGGAGGAGCAGTACTTC.

A few counts support this clone. J is TRBJ2-1 and V is TRBV7-9; 12 bases agree with TRBD2. Per the germline V gene, CDR1 is SEHNR and CDR2 is FQNEAQ (reference sequence). The CDR3 is made up of 15 amino acids. Trimming cost V 4 bases and J 7 bases; bases outside gene matches: 5. The CDR3 DNA reads as TGTGCCAGCAGCTCTAGCGGGAGGGCCAGTAATGAGCAGTTCTTC. Encoded protein: CASSSSGRASNEQFF.

This clone was seen only a few times. The chain uses TRBV10-3 and TRBJ2-5; TRBD2 matches 10 bases. Germline V gene lookup returns CDR1 ENHRY and CDR2 SYGVKD. V gave up 2 bases and J gave up 4 bases; unmatched junction bases: 7. This CDR3 has 16 residues. The chain's CDR3 is CAISEISGRAGETQYF. CDR3 DNA sequence: TGTGCCATCAGTGAGATCAGCGGGAGGGCTGGAGAGACCCAGTACTTC.

The chain carries TRBV11-2 and TRBJ2-7; D is possibly TRBD2 (9 bases). V was shortened by 5 bases and J by 4 bases, with 24 bases between the two germline ends. Germline CDR1 SGHAT, CDR2 FQNNGV. This CDR3 has 17 amino acids. The CDR3 loop reads CASSPQGAGGSSYEQYF. The CDR3 DNA reads TGTGCCAGCAGCCCCCAGGGGGCGGGAGGGTCCAGTTACGAGCAGTACTTC.

The rearrangement uses TRBV4-1 and TRBJ2-5; 14 bases agree with TRBD2. V shed 4 bases, J shed 4 bases, and the junction held 8 bases outside the gene matches. This CDR3 region has 17 residues. Germline CDR1 is MGHRA and CDR2 is YSYEKL. The CDR3 protein is CASSRGLAGEVGETQYF. The CDR3 DNA is TGCGCCAGCAGCCGGGGACTAGCGGGAGAGGTGGGAGAGACCCAGTACTTC.

The chain joins TRBV27 to TRBJ2-2; the D is unclear. Germline CDR1 MNHEY, CDR2 SMNVEV (reference sequence). CDR3 length equals 13 residues. Trimming stripped 5 bases from V and 2 bases from J, with 6 bases between. CDR3 nucleotides: TGTGCCAGCAGTCCCTACAACACCGGGGAGCTGTTTTTT. It specifies CASSPYNTGELFF.

This rearrangement joins TRBV30 to TRBJ2-1, with D perhaps TRBD1 (7 bases). Germline loops: CDR1 GTSNPN, CDR2 SVGIG (reference sequence). With 0 bases removed from V and 5 bases from J, the gap between germline ends came to 14 bases. The CDR3 sequence is 15 residues long. The CDR3 spells CAWSVLGRGDNEQFF. The CDR3 coding sequence is TGTGCCTGGAGTGTACTGGGCAGGGGGGACAATGAGCAGTTCTTC. The full variable domain, with the rest looked up from reference TRBV30 and TRBJ2-1, is SQTIHQWPATLVQPVGSPLSLECTVEGTSNPNLYWYRQAAGRGLQLLFYSVGIGQISSEVPQNLSASRPQDRQFILSSKKLLLSDSGFYLCAWSVLGRGDNEQFFGPGTRLTVL.

The chain employs TRBV27 and TRBJ1-1, with TRBD1 identical over 10 bases. There are 15 residues in the CDR3. The V segment lost 3 bases and the J segment 5 bases; nucleotides outside the gene matches: 6. From germline, CDR1 is MNHEY and CDR2 SMNVEV (reference sequence). This CDR3 reads CASSFSGQGGTEAFF. The CDR3 DNA sequence: TGTGCCAGCAGTTTCTCCGGACAGGGGGGTACTGAAGCTTTCTTT.